The 18 T cell receptor beta chains below all came from one sample that was sequenced in a study of blood T cell repertoires in COVID-19. Repertoires were generated with immunoSEQ multiplex PCR, while TCRdb's copy carries only in-frame clones and drops some. The table has 35,000 to 45,000 clones, around nine tenths seen once. The sample taken for sequencing was peripheral blood. These receptors were obtained from a human donor in a cohort sampled during active COVID-19.

The chain joins TRBV5-1 to TRBJ2-5; TRBD2 agrees at 10 bases. CDR1 and CDR2 (germline): SGHRS, YFSETQ. The CDR3 is 16 amino acids. Germline trimming cut 4 bases from V and 0 bases from J; bases unmatched to any gene: 6. DNA for the CDR3: TGCGCCAGCAGCGAGGGTCTAGCGGGGGACCAAGAGACCCAGTACTTC. It codes for CASSEGLAGDQETQYF.

The chain is built from TRBV19 and TRBJ1-2, with 8 bases matching TRBD1. Germline-derived CDR1 and CDR2 are LNHDA and SQIVND (reference sequence). V was pared by 4 bases and J by 2 bases, with 6 bases of the junction left unmatched. CDR3 length: 15 residues. Here the CDR3 reads CASSNPGQANYGYTF. In nucleotides, the CDR3 is TGTGCCAGTAGTAATCCGGGACAGGCAAACTATGGCTACACCTTC.

The chain carries TRBV3-1 (or the pseudogene TRBV3-2) and TRBJ1-1, with D hard to call. The germline CDR1 and CDR2 sequences are LGHDT and YNNKEL (reference sequence). This CDR3 has 18 amino acids. Trimming removed 0 bases at V and 1 base at J, with 18 bases between. The CDR3 reads CASSQDLPQSSGNTEAFF. The DNA for the CDR3 is TGTGCCAGCAGCCAAGATCTCCCCCAGTCTTCGGGGAACACTGAAGCTTTCTTT.

This clone was recorded only once. The chain employs TRBV5-1 and TRBJ1-1; 10 nucleotides line up with TRBD1. With 4 bases clipped from V and 4 bases from J, the junction kept 7 bases outside the gene matches. The germline gives CDR1 SGHRS, CDR2 YFSETQ. This CDR3 contains 15 residues. For the CDR3, the DNA is TGCGCCAGCAGCCCGGGGACAGGGGCGCTCACTGAAGCTTTCTTT. This translates into CASSPGTGALTEAFF.

The chain uses TRBV4-1 and TRBJ1-2; D gene uncertain. Trimming left V 4 bases short and J 0 bases short, with 24 bases between. Germline V gene data show CDR1 as MGHRA and CDR2 as YSYEKL. This CDR3 region has 19 residues. DNA of the CDR3: TGCGCCAGCAGCCGCGTAAATCTAGGCGCGGATGGTGCTAACTATGGCTACACCTTC. Translating it yields CASSRVNLGADGANYGYTF.

Here the CDR3 reads CASTPDKNTEAFF. CDR3 coding DNA: TGCGCCAGCACCCCGGACAAGAACACTGAAGCTTTCTTT. V and J are TRBV5-1 and TRBJ1-1; D may be TRBD1 (5 bases). The V and J ends lost 6 bases and 1 base respectively, with 10 bases between them. This CDR3 region has 13 residues. Germline CDR1 reads SGHRS; CDR2 reads YFSETQ. Complete variable domain (other parts from reference TRBV5-1 and TRBJ1-1): KAGVTQTPRYLIKTRGQQVTLSCSPISGHRSVSWYQQTPGQGLQFLFEYFSETQRNKGNFPGRFSGRQFSNSRSEMNVSTLELGDSALYLCASTPDKNTEAFFGQGTRLTVV.

CDR3: CASSLNSLEGGETQYF. The CDR3 DNA follows: TGTGCCAGCAGCTTAAACTCACTAGAAGGGGGAGAGACCCAGTACTTC. This chain links TRBV7-3 with TRBJ2-5; possible D gene TRBD1, 6 bases. Trimming removed 1 base at V and 4 bases at J, with 16 bases between. CDR1 is SGHTA, CDR2 FQGTGA, per germline. The CDR3 totals 16 residues.

The rearrangement joins TRBV7-9 to TRBJ2-5, with D perhaps matching TRBD2 (5 bases). Trimming took off 2 bases at V and 5 bases at J, with 9 bases between the two ends. Germline V gives CDR1 SEHNR, CDR2 FQNEAQ (reference sequence). The CDR3 is made up of 13 amino acids. CDR3 protein: CASSLPAVETQYF. DNA of the CDR3: TGTGCCAGCAGCTTACCAGCGGTGGAGACCCAGTACTTC.

The chain uses TRBV2 and TRBJ2-1, with D tentatively TRBD2 (5 bases). CDR3 length: 12 amino acids. The ends were cut back, 2 bases at V and 12 bases at J, with 11 bases in the middle. Germline V gene data show CDR1 as SNHLY and CDR2 as FYNNEI. The CDR3 region has the DNA TGTGCCAGCAGTGAACACACCGCGGGGCAGTTCTTC. As protein: CASSEHTAGQFF.

The chain joins TRBV28 to TRBJ1-6; 8 nucleotides line up with TRBD1. Germline-derived CDR1 and CDR2 are MDHEN and SYDVKM. J was trimmed by 11 bases and V by 6 bases; bases with no gene match: 9. The CDR3 runs 14 residues. The chain's CDR3 is CASRGPGQVTPLHF. The CDR3 coding sequence is TGTGCCAGCAGGGGACCGGGACAGGTCACACCCCTCCACTTT. Combining the CDR3 with reference TRBV28 and TRBJ1-6 gives the whole variable domain DVKVTQSSRYLVKRTGEKVFLECVQDMDHENMFWYRQDPGLGLRLIYFSYDVKMKEKGDIPEGYSVSREKKERFSLILESASTNQTSMYLCASRGPGQVTPLHFGNGTRLTVT.

The chain employs TRBV10-2 and TRBJ1-6, with D perhaps matching TRBD1 (5 bases). The CDR3 loop spans 14 amino acids. Per germline, CDR1 WSHSY and CDR2 SAAADI. V was clipped by 4 bases and J by 9 bases, with 13 bases between them. In nucleotides, the CDR3 is TGCGCCAGCAGTGGAGACACCGGGGGTTCACCCCTCCACTTT. Its protein product is CASSGDTGGSPLHF.

The DNA of the CDR3 is TGTGCCAGTAGTCAGGGGACCCGGGGTGTTACCCAGCATTTT. It translates to CASSQGTRGVTQHF. The V call is TRBV19, the J call TRBJ1-5, with D possibly matching TRBD1 (6 bases). Trimming stripped 5 bases from V and 11 bases from J, with 19 bases between. CDR3 length equals 14 residues. The V gene's germline CDR1 is LNHDA and CDR2 SQIVND (reference sequence). Full variable domain (missing parts from reference TRBV19 and TRBJ1-5): DGGITQSPKYLFRKEGQNVTLSCEQNLNHDAMYWYRQDPGQGLRLIYYSQIVNDFQKGDIAEGYSVSREKKESFPLTVTSAQKNPTAFYLCASSQGTRGVTQHFGDGTRLSIL.

The rearrangement joins TRBV5-1 to TRBJ2-3; 7 positions match TRBD2. Germline loops: CDR1 SGHRS, CDR2 YFSETQ. With V trimmed by 4 bases and J by 5 bases, 10 bases remained unmatched. There are 15 residues in the CDR3. CDR3 nucleotide sequence: TGCGCCAGCAGCCCAACAGCGGGGATGGGAGATACGCAGTATTTT. Translated: CASSPTAGMGDTQYF.

This clone was recorded once. The V and J genes are TRBV28 and TRBJ2-3; D is unclear. Germline V gene sequence: CDR1 MDHEN, CDR2 SYDVKM. V gave up 3 bases and J gave up 2 bases, with 12 bases separating them. The length of the CDR3 is 15 residues. CDR3 sequence (DNA): TGTGCCAGCAGTTTGGCATCCCCATACACAGATACGCAGTATTTT. Translation gives CASSLASPYTDTQYF. Based on the CDR3 plus reference TRBV28 and TRBJ2-3, the full variable domain is DVKVTQSSRYLVKRTGEKVFLECVQDMDHENMFWYRQDPGLGLRLIYFSYDVKMKEKGDIPEGYSVSREKKERFSLILESASTNQTSMYLCASSLASPYTDTQYFGPGTRLTVL.

The chain is built from TRBV7-9 and TRBJ2-3; 7 nucleotides align to TRBD2. Looked up from germline, CDR1 is SEHNR and CDR2 is FQNEAQ (reference sequence). J lost 5 bases, V lost 5 bases, and 10 bases had no gene match. The CDR3 is 15 amino acids. The CDR3 region has the DNA TGTGCCAGCAGCCGCGGGGGACTCGTTGTAGATACGCAGTATTTT. Protein: CASSRGGLVVDTQYF.

The chain combines TRBV6-5 with TRBJ1-5; D unclear. This CDR3 comprises 14 residues. V was pared by 0 bases and J by 4 bases, with 7 bases between. Germline CDR1 MNHEY, CDR2 SVGAGI. The CDR3 sequence: CASSYSGGNQPQHF. The DNA for the CDR3 is TGTGCCAGCAGTTACTCGGGAGGTAATCAGCCCCAGCATTTT.

V usage is TRBV3-1 (or the pseudogene TRBV3-2) and J usage is TRBJ2-3; the match to TRBD2 covers 10 bases. Germline trimming cut 0 bases from V and 10 bases from J; bases unmatched to any gene: 7. CDR3 length: 15 amino acids. Germline V gene sequence: CDR1 LGHDT, CDR2 YNNKEL (reference sequence). The CDR3 loop reads CASSQDVAGGRAQYF. The CDR3 DNA follows: TGTGCCAGCAGCCAAGATGTAGCGGGGGGCAGGGCGCAGTATTTT.

V is TRBV10-1 and J is TRBJ2-7; possibly TRBD2 for D (5 bases). V shed 2 bases and J shed 3 bases, with 11 bases lying between them. Germline V gene lookup returns CDR1 WNHNN and CDR2 SYGVQD (reference sequence). The CDR3 consists of 14 residues. The CDR3 DNA reads TGCGCCAGCAGTGAGCGGGGAAGAGTCTACGAGCAGTACTTC. Translated: CASSERGRVYEQYF.